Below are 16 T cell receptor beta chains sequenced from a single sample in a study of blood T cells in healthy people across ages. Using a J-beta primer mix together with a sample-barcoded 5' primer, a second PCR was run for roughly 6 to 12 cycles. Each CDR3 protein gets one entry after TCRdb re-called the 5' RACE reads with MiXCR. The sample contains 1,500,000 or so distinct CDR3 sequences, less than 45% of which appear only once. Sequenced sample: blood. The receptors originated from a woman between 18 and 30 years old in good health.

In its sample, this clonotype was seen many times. CDR3 in amino acids: CAISESTGEQYF. CDR3 DNA sequence: TGTGCCATCAGTGAGTCGACCGGGGAGCAGTACTTC. The V and J genes are TRBV10-3 and TRBJ2-7; no reliable D call. The CDR3 totals 12 residues. Trimming cost V 0 bases and J 7 bases, with 7 bases left between them. Germline lookup yields CDR1 ENHRY and CDR2 SYGVKD.

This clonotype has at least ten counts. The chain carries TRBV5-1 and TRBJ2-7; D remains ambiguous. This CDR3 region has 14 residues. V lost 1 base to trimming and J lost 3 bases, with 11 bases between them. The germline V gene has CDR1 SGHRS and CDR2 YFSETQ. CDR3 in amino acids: CASSLFQEGYEQYF. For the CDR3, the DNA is TGCGCCAGCAGCTTGTTCCAGGAAGGCTACGAGCAGTACTTC. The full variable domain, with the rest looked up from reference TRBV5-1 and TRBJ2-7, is KAGVTQTPRYLIKTRGQQVTLSCSPISGHRSVSWYQQTPGQGLQFLFEYFSETQRNKGNFPGRFSGRQFSNSRSEMNVSTLELGDSALYLCASSLFQEGYEQYFGPGTRLTVT.

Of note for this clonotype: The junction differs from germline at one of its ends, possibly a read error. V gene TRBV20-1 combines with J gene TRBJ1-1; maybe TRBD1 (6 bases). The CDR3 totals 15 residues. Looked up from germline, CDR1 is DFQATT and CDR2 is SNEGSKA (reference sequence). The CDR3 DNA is TGCAGTGCTAACGACTACAGGGCCGGGAACGCTGAAGCTTTCTTT. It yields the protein CSANDYRAGNAEAFF.

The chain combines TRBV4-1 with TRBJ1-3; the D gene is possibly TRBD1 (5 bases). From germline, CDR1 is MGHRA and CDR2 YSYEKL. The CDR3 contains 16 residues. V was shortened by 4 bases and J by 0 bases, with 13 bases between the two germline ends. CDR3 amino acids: CASSPTGRGSGNTIYF. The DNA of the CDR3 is TGCGCCAGCAGCCCTACGGGACGGGGCTCTGGAAACACCATATATTTT.

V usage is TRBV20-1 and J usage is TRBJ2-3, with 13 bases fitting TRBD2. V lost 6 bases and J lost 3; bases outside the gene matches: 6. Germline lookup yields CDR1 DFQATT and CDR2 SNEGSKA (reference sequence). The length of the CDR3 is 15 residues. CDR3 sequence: CSAVTSGRGTDTQYF. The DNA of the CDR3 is TGCAGTGCAGTTACTAGCGGGAGGGGAACAGATACGCAGTATTTT.

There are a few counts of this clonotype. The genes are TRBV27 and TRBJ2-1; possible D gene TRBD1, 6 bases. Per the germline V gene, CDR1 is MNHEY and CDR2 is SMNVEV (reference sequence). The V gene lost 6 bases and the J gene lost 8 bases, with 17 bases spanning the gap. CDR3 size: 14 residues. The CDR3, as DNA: TGTGCCAGCAGCCCATACAGGGCCGAGGATGAGCAGTTCTTC. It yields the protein CASSPYRAEDEQFF.

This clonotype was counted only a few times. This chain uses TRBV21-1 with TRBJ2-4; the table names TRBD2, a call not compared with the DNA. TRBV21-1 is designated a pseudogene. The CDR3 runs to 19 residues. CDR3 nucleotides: TGTGCCAGCAGGCGCAAAGGTGATAGCGGGCCCATAGACAAAAACATTCAGTACTTC. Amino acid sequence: CASRRKGDSGPIDKNIQYF.

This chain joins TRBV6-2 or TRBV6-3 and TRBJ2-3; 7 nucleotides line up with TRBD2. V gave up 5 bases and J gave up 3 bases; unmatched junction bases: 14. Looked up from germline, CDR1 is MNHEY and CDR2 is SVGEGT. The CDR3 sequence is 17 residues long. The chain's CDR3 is CASSPLRGGRRTDTQYF. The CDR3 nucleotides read TGTGCCAGCAGTCCCCTCCGGGGCGGGAGAAGGACAGATACGCAGTATTTT.

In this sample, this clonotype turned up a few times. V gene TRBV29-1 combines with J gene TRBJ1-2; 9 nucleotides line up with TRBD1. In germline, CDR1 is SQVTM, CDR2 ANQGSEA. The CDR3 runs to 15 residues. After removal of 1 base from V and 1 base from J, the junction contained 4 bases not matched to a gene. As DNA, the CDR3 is TGCAGCGTTGAAGTACAGGGGGCAGTTAACTATGGCTACACCTTC. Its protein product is CSVEVQGAVNYGYTF. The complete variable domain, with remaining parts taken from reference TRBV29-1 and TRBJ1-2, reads SAVISQKPSRDICQRGTSLTIQCQVDSQVTMMFWYRQQPGQSLTLIATANQGSEATYESGFVIDKFPISRPNLTFSTLTVSNMSPEDSSIYLCSVEVQGAVNYGYTFGSGTRLTVV.

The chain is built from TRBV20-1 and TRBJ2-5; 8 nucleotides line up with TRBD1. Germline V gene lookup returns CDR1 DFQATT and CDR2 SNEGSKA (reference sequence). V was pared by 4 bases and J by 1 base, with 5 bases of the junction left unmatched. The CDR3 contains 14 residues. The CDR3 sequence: CSATPGTGQETQYF. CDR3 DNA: TGCAGTGCTACCCCTGGGACAGGCCAAGAGACCCAGTACTTC.

The CDR3 nucleotides read TGTGCCAGCAGCTTGGCTACTTCTGAAGCTTTCTTT. Amino acids: CASSLATSEAFF. The chain has TRBV7-9 and TRBJ1-1; D ambiguous. V gave up 3 bases and J gave up 6 bases, with 8 bases separating them. CDR3 size: 12 residues. Germline loops: CDR1 SEHNR, CDR2 FQNEAQ (reference sequence).

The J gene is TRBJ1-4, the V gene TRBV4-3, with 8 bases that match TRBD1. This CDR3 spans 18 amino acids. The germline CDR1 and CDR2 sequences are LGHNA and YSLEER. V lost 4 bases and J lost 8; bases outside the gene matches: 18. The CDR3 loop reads CASSPTLRLGQGGEKLFF. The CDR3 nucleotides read TGCGCCAGCAGCCCAACATTGCGACTTGGACAGGGTGGCGAAAAACTGTTTTTT.

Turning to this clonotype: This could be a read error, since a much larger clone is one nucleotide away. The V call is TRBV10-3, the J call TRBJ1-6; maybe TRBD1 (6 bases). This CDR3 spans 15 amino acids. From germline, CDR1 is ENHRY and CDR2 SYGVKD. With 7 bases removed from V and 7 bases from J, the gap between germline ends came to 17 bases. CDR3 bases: TGTGCCATCAATTCCGGACAGCGCCCGAATTCACCCCTCCACTTT. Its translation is CAINSGQRPNSPLHF.

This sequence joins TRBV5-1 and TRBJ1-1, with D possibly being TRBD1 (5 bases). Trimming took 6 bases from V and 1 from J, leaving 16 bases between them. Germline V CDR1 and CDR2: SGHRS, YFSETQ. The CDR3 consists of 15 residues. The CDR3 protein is CASIPGDSQNTEAFF. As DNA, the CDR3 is TGCGCCAGCATCCCTGGGGACTCCCAGAACACTGAAGCTTTCTTT. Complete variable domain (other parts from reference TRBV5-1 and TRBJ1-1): KAGVTQTPRYLIKTRGQQVTLSCSPISGHRSVSWYQQTPGQGLQFLFEYFSETQRNKGNFPGRFSGRQFSNSRSEMNVSTLELGDSALYLCASIPGDSQNTEAFFGQGTRLTVV.

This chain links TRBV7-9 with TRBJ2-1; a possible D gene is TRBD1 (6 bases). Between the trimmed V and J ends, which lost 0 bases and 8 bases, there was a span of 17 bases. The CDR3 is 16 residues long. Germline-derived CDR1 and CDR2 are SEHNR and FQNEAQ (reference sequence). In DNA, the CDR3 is TGTGCCAGCAGCTTAGCGACCGGTAGCGCAGGGGATGAGCAGTTCTTC. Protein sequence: CASSLATGSAGDEQFF.

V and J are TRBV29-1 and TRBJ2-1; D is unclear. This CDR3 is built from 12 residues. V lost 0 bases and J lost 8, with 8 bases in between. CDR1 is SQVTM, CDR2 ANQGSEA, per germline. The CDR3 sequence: CSVEEVRDEQFF. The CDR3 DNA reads TGCAGCGTTGAAGAGGTACGCGATGAGCAGTTCTTC.